This T cell receptor beta chain was captured in a study of T cell responses to AZD1222 COVID-19 vaccine. General study results and limits: Two doses of AZD1222 preceded a rise in Spike-specific TCR breadth and depth. Most donors were white British and more were female, and clonal diversity was possibly underestimated.

Profiled with immunoSEQ multiplex PCR; TCRdb holds only in-frame clones, not every one. The repertoire holds 12,000 to 15,000 clones, with about 80% as singletons. Germline-derived CDR1 and CDR2 are MDHEN and SYDVKM. The CDR3 has 15 residues. V was shortened by 5 bases and J by 2 bases, with 15 bases between the two germline ends. This clone has a single count. The antigen is not known. The sequencing here drew on peripheral blood, taken 28 days after the second AZD1222 dose. The clonotype originates from an adult who received the AZD1222 COVID-19 vaccine. The chain is built from TRBV28 and TRBJ1-2; no clear D gene. The CDR3 sequence is CASSPSSDGNYGYTF. The CDR3, as DNA: TGTGCCAGCAGTCCGAGCTCGGACGGAAACTATGGCTACACCTTC.